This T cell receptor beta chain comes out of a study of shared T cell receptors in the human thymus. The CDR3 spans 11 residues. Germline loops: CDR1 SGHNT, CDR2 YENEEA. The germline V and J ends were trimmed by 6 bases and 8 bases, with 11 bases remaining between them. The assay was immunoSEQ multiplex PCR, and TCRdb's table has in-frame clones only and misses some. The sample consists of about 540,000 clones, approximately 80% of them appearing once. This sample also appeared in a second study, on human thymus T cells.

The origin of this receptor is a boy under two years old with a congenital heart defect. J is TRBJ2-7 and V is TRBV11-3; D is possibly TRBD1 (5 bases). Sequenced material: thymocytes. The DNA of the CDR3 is TGTGCCAGCAGTTCTACAGGCCAGCAGTACTTC. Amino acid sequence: CASSSTGQQYF.